Each of the 6 T cell receptor beta chains below was sequenced from the same sample in a study of spatial heterogeneity in lung cancer. Antigens for these TCRs are unknown. Findings of the study overall: Counts that tracked tumor mutation counts were those of expanded intratumoral alpha and beta TCRs.

TCRdb re-called the 5' RACE reads through MiXCR, storing one row per CDR3 protein. This table holds 15,000 to 20,000 distinct CDR3 sequences, about 9.6% found once. The time point here: sample taken at primary tumor resection. The sample in question was lung tumor tissue, obtained at surgery. The receptors stem from a female donor with early-stage non-small cell lung cancer.

With regard to this clonotype: In a library made to pick up alpha chains, this beta chain is a stray read with a size that means little. The chain carries TRBV7-2 and TRBJ1-6, with D possibly being TRBD1 (5 bases). This CDR3 comprises 17 residues. Germline assignment: CDR1 SGHTA and CDR2 FQGNSA. V lost 5 bases and J 0 bases, leaving 14 bases between the germline ends. The CDR3 loop reads CASSTAGGSSYNSPLHF. Here the CDR3 DNA reads TGTGCCAGCAGCACGGCGGGGGGGAGCTCCTATAATTCACCCCTCCACTTT.

A word on this clonotype: This beta chain was picked up by a library intended for alpha chains and is off target, so its count carries little meaning. V usage is TRBV12-3 or TRBV12-4 and J usage is TRBJ2-1; D not resolved. The V end lost 1 base, the J end lost 2 bases, and 15 bases lay between the germline ends. There are 17 residues in the CDR3. The CDR3 bases are TGTGCCAGCAGTTTAGATCCTCCGAGCGTTACCTACAATGAGCAGTTCTTC. Translating it yields CASSLDPPSVTYNEQFF.

The table lists this clonotype with many counts. Being off target in a library aimed at alpha chains, this beta chain has a size of little meaning. The V gene is TRBV9, the J gene TRBJ2-1; D remains ambiguous. V was trimmed by 3 bases and J by 5 bases, leaving 6 bases between them. This CDR3 has 12 amino acids. Germline loops: CDR1 SGDLS, CDR2 YYNGEE. The CDR3, as DNA: TGTGCCAGCAGCGCCTTTGACAATGAGCAGTTCTTC. Encoded protein: CASSAFDNEQFF.

This clonotype was detected ten times or more. Since it is a stray read in a library aimed at alpha chains, this beta chain has a size that is not meaningful. The chain recombines TRBV12-3 or TRBV12-4 with TRBJ2-7; D possibly uses TRBD1 or TRBD2 (6 bases each). The CDR3 runs 13 residues. Trimming pared 6 bases from V and 6 bases from J, leaving 15 bases between. The CDR3 DNA follows: TGTGCCAGCAGGAGGGGGGTTATTGGCGAGCAGTACTTC. It encodes CASRRGVIGEQYF.

This clonotype came up a few times. Little can be read into the size of this beta chain, an off-target read in a library designed for alpha chains. The J gene is TRBJ1-1, the V gene TRBV30; 7 nucleotides line up with TRBD1. CDR1 is GTSNPN, CDR2 SVGIG, per germline (reference sequence). This CDR3 is built from 14 residues. The J segment lost 3 bases and the V segment lost 8 bases, leaving 12 bases of the junction unmatched. The CDR3: CATTRAQGYTEAFF. The CDR3 nucleotides read TGTGCCACCACAAGGGCACAGGGGTACACTGAAGCTTTCTTT.

This clonotype came up many times. Since the library was made to target alpha chains, this beta chain is a stray read and its abundance is not meaningful. The chain uses TRBV7-6 and TRBJ1-1; possible D gene TRBD1, 6 bases. CDR3 length: 13 amino acids. V lost 5 bases and J 6 bases, leaving 13 bases between the germline ends. Germline loops: CDR1 SGHVS, CDR2 FNYEAQ. CDR3 DNA: TGTGCCAGCAGCGCGCTGACAGGTTCTGAAGCTTTCTTT. Translation: CASSALTGSEAFF.